This T cell receptor (beta chain) was captured by sequencing in a study of T cells in Graves' hyperthyroidism and ophthalmopathy. This clonotype has a handful of counts. The V end was cut by 5 bases, the J end by 12 bases, with 19 bases between. CDR1 SGHTA and CDR2 FQGTGA come from the germline V gene. CDR3 length: 13 residues. TCR beta CDR3 regions were amplified from RNA. Initially, a first-round RT-PCR of the TCR CDR3 employed the HTBI primer set. In TCRdb, the multiplex PCR reads were re-called with MiXCR into one record per CDR3 protein. Altogether 400,000 to 550,000 distinct CDR3 sequences are present, approximately 15% being singletons, with the ten largest covering about a sixth.

The V call is TRBV7-3, the J call TRBJ1-2, with D possibly matching TRBD1 (5 bases). Sequences were obtained from blood. The TCR was taken from a woman aged 18-29 years with Graves' hyperthyroidism. CDR3: CASSPSGGTEHTF. The CDR3 DNA reads as TGTGCCAGCAGCCCCAGTGGGGGGACTGAGCACACCTTC.